The 15 T cell receptor beta chains reported below all come from one sample, sequenced in a study of T cell changes during pregnancy in multiple sclerosis. TCRdb's table, derived via immunoSEQ multiplex PCR, lists solely in-frame clones and lacks some. The sample lists about 49,000 clones; 94% were seen once. The material was CD8+ T cells from peripheral blood mononuclear cells, obtained before pregnancy. These receptors were collected from a female donor with multiple sclerosis, enrolled in a pregnancy study.

J is TRBJ1-1 and V is TRBV4-3; maybe TRBD1 (6 bases). V gave up 3 bases and J gave up 3 bases, with 29 bases separating them. The CDR3 is 20 residues long. The germline CDR1 and CDR2 sequences are LGHNA and YSLEER. The DNA of the CDR3 is TGCGCCAGCAGCCATCTCCCCAGGGGCTGGGGAGGGTGGCGGGACACTGAAGCTTTCTTT. Translating it yields CASSHLPRGWGGWRDTEAFF.

V and J are TRBV28 and TRBJ2-1; TRBD2 matches at 8 bases. This CDR3 spans 17 amino acids. Unmatched junction bases numbered 12, after V lost 4 bases and J lost 4 bases. Germline values: CDR1 MDHEN, CDR2 SYDVKM. CDR3 sequence: CASSSFLGTRFYNEQFF. The CDR3 DNA is TGTGCCAGCAGTTCATTTTTGGGGACTAGATTTTACAATGAGCAGTTCTTC.

The CDR3 nucleotides read TGCGCCAGCAGTGACGGCCACGGACTGGACGAGCAGTACTTC. It yields the protein CASSDGHGLDEQYF. This rearrangement joins TRBV10-2 to TRBJ2-7; possible D gene TRBD2, 5 bases. The CDR3 contains 14 residues. V gave up 3 bases and J gave up 5 bases, with 14 bases separating them. The germline V gene encodes CDR1 WSHSY and CDR2 SAAADI.

J is TRBJ2-3 and V is TRBV9, with a possible D match to TRBD2 (5 bases). The V gene's germline CDR1 is SGDLS and CDR2 YYNGEE. The CDR3 contains 15 residues. V was trimmed by 4 bases and J by 0 bases, leaving 12 bases between them. CDR3 loop: CASSQRGSSTDTQYF. CDR3 in DNA: TGTGCCAGCAGCCAACGGGGTTCTAGCACAGATACGCAGTATTTT.

The table lists this clone with a count of one. V and J are TRBV30 and TRBJ1-1; TRBD1 aligns across 8 bases. This CDR3 is built from 14 residues. V shed 6 bases and J 4 bases; nucleotides not matched to a gene: 10. The germline CDR1 and CDR2 sequences are GTSNPN and SVGIG (reference sequence). CDR3 sequence (DNA): TGTGCCTGTCAGGGGGCCCTGGGGAGCACTGAAGCTTTCTTT. The encoded protein is CACQGALGSTEAFF.

V is TRBV18 and J is TRBJ1-1; 7 bases fit TRBD1. The germline V gene has CDR1 KGHSH and CDR2 LQKENI. V lost 2 bases, J lost 6 bases, and 6 bases stayed unmatched. This CDR3 region has 14 residues. CDR3 protein: CASSPTKGAPEAFF. The CDR3 DNA sequence: TGTGCCAGCTCACCAACTAAGGGGGCCCCTGAAGCTTTCTTT.

J is TRBJ1-1 and V is TRBV25-1; no clear D. V was pared by 7 bases and J by 1 base, with 10 bases between. The CDR3 is 13 amino acids. Germline loops: CDR1 MGHDK, CDR2 SYGVNS. DNA for the CDR3: TGTGCCAGCATGGGGAGGAGGAACACTGAAGCTTTCTTT. It is translated as CASMGRRNTEAFF.

The rearrangement uses TRBV29-1 and TRBJ1-1; no clear D. The V and J ends lost 7 bases and 0 bases respectively, with 9 bases between them. Germline lookup yields CDR1 SQVTM and CDR2 ANQGSEA. The CDR3 loop spans 12 amino acids. The CDR3 here is CSGARMNTEAFF. Written as DNA, the CDR3 is TGCAGCGGGGCCCGGATGAACACTGAAGCTTTCTTT.

This chain links TRBV28 with TRBJ1-1, with a weak D call TRBD1 (5 bases). The CDR3 has 13 amino acids. The germline V and J ends were trimmed by 2 bases and 8 bases, with 12 bases remaining between them. The germline V gene encodes CDR1 MDHEN and CDR2 SYDVKM. The CDR3 DNA sequence: TGTGCCAGCAGTTTAGGAGAGGCAGGGGAAGCTTTCTTT. Translated: CASSLGEAGEAFF.

The DNA for the CDR3 is TGTGCCAGCAGTTACTCGATGGCAGGGAATGGTGTCTACACCTTC. It encodes CASSYSMAGNGVYTF. The chain combines TRBV6-6 with TRBJ1-2; TRBD1 is a possible D gene (5 bases). Germline V gene sequence: CDR1 MNHNY, CDR2 SVGAGI (reference sequence). The CDR3 has 15 residues. Trimming cost V 0 bases and J 10 bases, with 18 bases left between them.

The chain couples TRBV5-6 to TRBJ2-7; a weak D match, TRBD1 (5 bases). The CDR3 is made up of 12 amino acids. The V end was cut by 1 base, the J end by 6 bases, with 8 bases between. Per germline, CDR1 SGHDT and CDR2 YYEEEE. The CDR3 is CASSLQQAEQYF. In DNA, the CDR3 is TGTGCCAGCAGCTTGCAACAGGCCGAGCAGTACTTC.

The count of this clone is one. The V gene is TRBV27, the J gene TRBJ1-5, with D hard to call. The CDR3 totals 14 residues. V was shortened by 2 bases and J by 2 bases, with 7 bases between the two germline ends. In germline, CDR1 is MNHEY, CDR2 SMNVEV (reference sequence). The CDR3 nucleotides read TGTGCCAGCAGTTTACTCGGGGGCAATCAGCCCCAGCATTTT. Protein sequence: CASSLLGGNQPQHF.

J is TRBJ2-5 and V is TRBV27; 7 bases match TRBD2. The CDR3 is made up of 18 amino acids. CDR1 and CDR2 from the germline V gene are MNHEY and SMNVEV (reference sequence). Unmatched junction bases numbered 13, after V lost 2 bases and J lost 1 base. In nucleotides, the CDR3 is TGTGCCAGCAGTTTAACCCCCCCCAACGGGAGGCTCCAAGAGACCCAGTACTTC. Its translation: CASSLTPPNGRLQETQYF.

This rearrangement joins TRBV27 to TRBJ2-1; D may be TRBD1 (6 bases). The CDR3 length is 12 residues. Trimming shortened V by 6 bases and J by 10 bases, and 13 bases separated the two germline ends. Germline V gene sequence: CDR1 MNHEY, CDR2 SMNVEV (reference sequence). The CDR3 protein is CASSSQGYEQFF. The CDR3 DNA sequence: TGTGCCAGCAGCTCACAGGGATACGAGCAGTTCTTC.

This chain uses TRBV7-3 with TRBJ2-1; 9 bases match TRBD2. The germline V gene encodes CDR1 SGHTA and CDR2 FQGTGA. Trimming cost V 5 bases and J 4 bases; bases outside gene matches: 3. The CDR3 runs 14 residues. In DNA form, the CDR3 reads TGTGCCAGCAGCCATAGCGGGGGTTACAATGAGCAGTTCTTC. It specifies CASSHSGGYNEQFF.